This T cell receptor beta chain was captured by sequencing in a study of PD-L1 blockade in urothelial cancer. The overall study: Patients commenced intravenous atezolizumab, 1,200 mg every 3 weeks, around 2014. Patients with male sex and bladder-origin urothelial cancer accounted for about nine tenths of the roughly 29 enrolled.

Here immunoSEQ multiplex PCR was the method, and the copy in TCRdb shows in-frame clones only, minus some. The sample has 120,000 or so clones, about 82% seen once. Time point noted: peripheral blood 6 weeks after treatment start. The germline V gene has CDR1 SGHNT and CDR2 YENEEA. The length of the CDR3 is 16 residues. Trimming took 1 base from V and 0 from J; bases not matched to a gene: 4. Only one count was recorded for this clone. Its specificity is unknown. General study points: Below-median TCR clonality that was measured in pretreatment blood predicted better survival.

The V and J genes are TRBV11-3 and TRBJ2-5; TRBD2 matches at 8 bases. The sample in question was PBMCs, obtained around atezolizumab (anti-PD-L1) treatment. The TCR sequence derives from a man in his fifties with urothelial cancer. The CDR3, as DNA: TGTGCCAGCAGCTTAGGGTTAGCGGGACACCAAGAGACCCAGTACTTC. Residues: CASSLGLAGHQETQYF. The full variable domain, its missing parts supplied by reference TRBV11-3 and TRBJ2-5, is EAGVVQSPRYKIIEKKQPVAFWCNPISGHNTLYWYLQNLGQGPELLIRYENEEAVDDSQLPKDRFSAERLKGVDSTLKIQPAELGDSAVYLCASSLGLAGHQETQYFGPGTRLLVL.